This T cell receptor (beta chain) was sequenced during a study of T-cell memory formation after mild COVID-19. Study summary: Across donors, TCR clusters were largely donor specific.

TCRdb reanalysed the 5' RACE reads using MiXCR and keeps one entry per CDR3 protein. Among about 560,000 distinct CDR3 sequences, roughly 18% were seen once, and the ten largest hold about 12%. Trimming left V 0 bases short and J 4 bases short, with 9 bases between. Germline V gene lookup returns CDR1 ENHRY and CDR2 SYGVKD. The CDR3 is made up of 14 amino acids. There are many counts of this clonotype. The target antigen is unknown. Whole-study results and caveats: A subset of responding clones appeared in pre-infection memory, suggesting cross-reactive memory joined.

The sequence was collected from an adult woman who had mild COVID-19 (a few samples of this study predate the infection). Cell type and time point are not known. Sequenced material: PBMCs or a T cell subset sorted from them (not recorded which). This rearrangement joins TRBV10-3 to TRBJ2-5, with unresolved D. CDR3 sequence: CAISESVPSETQYF. CDR3 nucleotide sequence: TGTGCCATCAGTGAGTCGGTTCCGTCAGAGACCCAGTACTTC.